A single T cell receptor beta chain is shown here with its context. Its target is unknown. The entry originates in a study of cytomegalovirus exposure and HLA in healthy donors. Vbeta (60) and Jbeta (13) primers were used in the PCR. Only in-frame clones appear in the TCRdb table, and some are missing; sequencing was by immunoSEQ multiplex PCR. The sample is made up of 63,000 or so clones, and the top ten hold approximately 16% of it. Participants comprised healthy donors of bone marrow. General study findings and limits: The study had only CMV serostatus as immune exposure information. Several of the most significant clusters were apparently associated with common viral pathogens in a later analysis. Later on, a genetic analysis was performed. It linked a missense variant in DCLRE1C with V- and J-gene trimming of TCR beta.

The CDR3 covers 12 residues. Germline V gives CDR1 LNHNV, CDR2 YYDKDF (reference sequence). Trimming removed 1 base at V and 7 bases at J, with 7 bases between. V is TRBV15 and J is TRBJ1-1, with D unresolved. Sequencing was done on a sample of PBMCs. The TCR comes from a boy aged 10-17 years in good health and CMV-seronegative. CDR3 DNA: TGTGCCACCAGCAGAGGGAGGGATGAAGCTTTCTTT. Protein product: CATSRGRDEAFF.